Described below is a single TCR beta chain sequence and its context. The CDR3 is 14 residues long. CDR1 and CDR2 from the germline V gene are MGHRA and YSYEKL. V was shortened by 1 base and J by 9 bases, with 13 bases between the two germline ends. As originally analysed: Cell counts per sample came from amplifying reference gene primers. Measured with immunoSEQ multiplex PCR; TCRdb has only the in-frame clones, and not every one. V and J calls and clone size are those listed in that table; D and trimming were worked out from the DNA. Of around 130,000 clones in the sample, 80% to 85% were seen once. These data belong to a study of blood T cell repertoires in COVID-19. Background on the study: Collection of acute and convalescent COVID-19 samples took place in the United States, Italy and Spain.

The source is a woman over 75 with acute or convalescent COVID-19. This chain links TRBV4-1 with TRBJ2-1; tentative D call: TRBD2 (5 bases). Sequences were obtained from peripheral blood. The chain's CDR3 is CASSQGGWGVEQFF. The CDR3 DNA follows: TGCGCCAGCAGCCAAGGAGGGTGGGGAGTTGAGCAGTTCTTC.